This T cell receptor (beta chain) was identified during a study of STAT5B mutations in CD4+ large granular lymphocyte leukemia. Study-wide background: Healthy donors showed HLA-associated enrichment of the CDR3 'QG' motif. Findings and caveats of the study: Main leukemic clonotypes were patient-specific, but around 25% appeared at low frequency elsewhere.

This clone appeared a few times. Antigen specificity is unknown. Additional DNA sequences in this sample encode the identical CDR3. The CDR3 has 15 amino acids. Germline trimming cut 6 bases from V and 4 bases from J; bases unmatched to any gene: 6. The V gene's germline CDR1 is KGHSH and CDR2 LQKENI. In the original processing: Lowest detectable productive clonotype frequency was 2.59 x 10-5. TCRdb keeps only in-frame clones here, not all; method: immunoSEQ multiplex PCR. V and J calls and clone size come straight from that table; D and trimming were deduced from the DNA. The sample includes under 25,000 clones, 74% of them seen just once.

V and J are TRBV18 and TRBJ1-4; the match to TRBD1 covers 9 bases. The sequence derives from a human donor in good health. The sequenced material came from CD4+ T cells from blood buffy coats. The CDR3 region is CASSPPTGGNEKLFF. The DNA of the CDR3 is TGTGCCAGCTCTCCCCCGACAGGGGGTAATGAAAAACTGTTTTTT. The full variable domain, completed using reference TRBV18 and TRBJ1-4, is NAGVMQNPRHLVRRRGQEARLRCSPMKGHSHVYWYRQLPEEGLKFMVYLQKENIIDESGMPKERFSAEFPKEGPSILRIQQVVRGDSAAYFCASSPPTGGNEKLFFGSGTQLSVL.